The present TCR beta chain was sequenced within a study of blood T cell repertoires in COVID-19. Overall study context: Sites across the United States, Italy and Spain contributed samples from acute and convalescent COVID-19. The cDNA or gDNA used as material had been derived from T cells, B-cell-depleted T cells, or PBMCs.

CDR1 and CDR2 from the germline V gene are SGHVS and FNYEAQ. Trimming removed 0 bases at V and 3 bases at J, with 6 bases between. The CDR3 contains 14 residues. Authors' methods: Scientists estimated how many nucleated cells there were by amplifying reference gene primers. Clones were sequenced by immunoSEQ multiplex PCR, and TCRdb holds only the in-frame ones, with some missing. That table furnishes V, J and clone size, whereas the DNA furnished D and trimming. The repertoire holds 65,000 to 85,000 clones, with 75% to 95% as singletons. The clonotype was recovered from a human donor in a cohort sampled during active COVID-19. What was sequenced was peripheral blood. The V and J genes are TRBV7-6 and TRBJ1-3; D call uncertain. CDR3 residues: CASSLAPDGNTIYF. The CDR3 DNA is TGTGCCAGCAGCTTAGCTCCAGATGGAAACACCATATATTTT.